This entry lists 13 T cell receptor beta chains sequenced from one sample in a study of technical replicates of blood from a few donors. Only in-frame clones appear in the TCRdb table, and some are missing; sequencing was by immunoSEQ multiplex PCR. The profile shows 85,000 to 100,000 clones, around 90% of them singletons. The sample was T cells isolated from PBMCs. These receptor sequences come from a human donor in good health.

This clone has a single count. One end of the junction varies from germline; a read error may be responsible. The genes are TRBV9 and TRBJ1-3; TRBD1 agrees at 9 bases. Germline lookup yields CDR1 SGDLS and CDR2 YYNGEE. The CDR3 runs to 15 residues. The CDR3 loop is CASSVGQGAGNTIYF. CDR3 DNA: TGTGCCAGCAGCGTGGGACAGGGTGCTGGTAACACCATATATTTT. Using reference TRBV9 and TRBJ1-3 for the parts outside the CDR3, the full variable domain is DSGVTQTPKHLITATGQRVTLRCSPRSGDLSVYWYQQSLDQGLQFLIQYYNGEERAKGNILERFSAQQFPDLHSELNLSSLELGDSALYFCASSVGQGAGNTIYFGEGSWLTVV.

This chain connects TRBV28 to TRBJ2-1, with no clear D. Germline V gives CDR1 MDHEN, CDR2 SYDVKM. The CDR3 spans 15 residues. The V gene lost 2 bases and the J gene lost 0 bases, with 8 bases spanning the gap. This chain's CDR3 is CASSLGLSSYNEQFF. In DNA form, the CDR3 reads TGTGCCAGCAGTTTAGGGCTGAGCTCCTACAATGAGCAGTTCTTC.

This rearrangement joins TRBV20-1 to TRBJ2-5; D is undetermined. V lost 3 bases and J lost 3, with 5 bases in between. This CDR3 spans 11 amino acids. From germline, CDR1 is DFQATT and CDR2 SNEGSKA (reference sequence). CDR3 DNA sequence: TGCAGTGCTAGCCGGGAAGAGACCCAGTACTTC. This sequence encodes CSASREETQYF.

V and J are TRBV7-2 and TRBJ1-3, with D hard to call. The CDR3 length is 15 residues. Germline lookup yields CDR1 SGHTA and CDR2 FQGNSA. Trimming pared 2 bases from V and 0 bases from J, leaving 8 bases between. As DNA, the CDR3 is TGTGCCAGCAGCTTATCAGGCATCTCTGGAAACACCATATATTTT. This codes for CASSLSGISGNTIYF. Variable domain in full (rest from reference TRBV7-2 and TRBJ1-3): GAGVSQSPSNKVTEKGKDVELRCDPISGHTALYWYRQSLGQGLEFLIYFQGNSAPDKSGLPSDRFSAERTGGSVSTLTIQRTQQEDSAVYLCASSLSGISGNTIYFGEGSWLTVV.

CDR3 in DNA: TGTGCTAGTGGCACGGGACTACGGAACAATGAGCAGTTCTTC. Its translation: CASGTGLRNNEQFF. This chain connects TRBV12-5 to TRBJ2-1; TRBD2 aligns across 7 bases. V gave up 6 bases and J gave up 5 bases; unmatched junction bases: 7. The CDR3 is made up of 14 amino acids. Germline values: CDR1 LGHNT, CDR2 FRNRAP. The whole variable domain, filled in from reference TRBV12-5 and TRBJ2-1, reads DARVTQTPRHKVTEMGQEVTMRCQPILGHNTVFWYRQTMMQGLELLAYFRNRAPLDDSGMPKDRFSAEMPDATLATLKIQPSEPRDSAVYFCASGTGLRNNEQFFGPGTRLTVL.

The chain combines TRBV30 with TRBJ2-1; D may be TRBD1 (6 bases). From germline, CDR1 is GTSNPN and CDR2 SVGIG (reference sequence). The CDR3 runs 15 residues. Trimming cost V 0 bases and J 2 bases, with 11 bases left between them. In DNA, the CDR3 is TGTGCCTGGAGTGTAATAGGGGGTCCCTACAATGAGCAGTTCTTC. Its translation is CAWSVIGGPYNEQFF.

This clone appeared a single time. The chain carries TRBV7-6 and TRBJ2-6; 7 nucleotides match TRBD2. The CDR3 spans 17 residues. With V trimmed by 2 bases and J by 2 bases, 6 bases remained unmatched. Germline-derived CDR1 and CDR2 are SGHVS and FNYEAQ. The CDR3 loop reads CASSLWGGVAGANVLTF. The CDR3 DNA sequence: TGTGCCAGCAGCTTATGGGGGGGGGTGGCTGGGGCCAACGTCCTGACTTTC.

CDR3 loop: CAISEFPGQGLGNEQFF. DNA of the CDR3: TGTGCCATCAGTGAGTTCCCGGGACAGGGCTTGGGCAATGAGCAGTTCTTC. The gene calls are TRBV10-3 and TRBJ2-1; 9 nucleotides align to TRBD1. V shed 1 base, J shed 6 bases, and the junction held 10 bases outside the gene matches. The CDR3 contains 17 residues. The germline CDR1 and CDR2 sequences are ENHRY and SYGVKD.

The CDR3, as DNA: TGTGCCAGCAGCCCGGACACAGGGGGCCTAAACTATGGCTACACCTTC. Its translation is CASSPDTGGLNYGYTF. The rearrangement uses TRBV5-4 and TRBJ1-2; 9 positions agree with TRBD1. Germline V CDR1 and CDR2: SGHNT, YYREEE (reference sequence). The CDR3 has 16 amino acids. J gave up 2 bases and V 4 bases, and 9 bases lay outside the gene matches.

J is TRBJ1-5 and V is TRBV19; 8 bases agree with TRBD1. After removal of 5 bases from V and 1 base from J, the junction contained 4 bases not matched to a gene. Germline V gene data show CDR1 as LNHDA and CDR2 as SQIVND (reference sequence). CDR3 size: 15 residues. CDR3 in amino acids: CASSRTGSSNQPQHF. Here the CDR3 DNA reads TGTGCCAGTAGTCGGACAGGGTCGAGCAATCAGCCCCAGCATTTT.

The chain couples TRBV4-1 to TRBJ1-1, with 10 bases fitting TRBD1. After removal of 5 bases from V and 7 bases from J, the junction contained 7 bases not matched to a gene. Germline assignment: CDR1 MGHRA and CDR2 YSYEKL. The CDR3 is 14 amino acids. The CDR3 region is CASSVRDRGSEAFF. The CDR3 nucleotides read TGCGCCAGCAGCGTCCGGGACAGGGGCAGTGAAGCTTTCTTT.

The V and J genes are TRBV27 and TRBJ2-7; tentatively, D is TRBD1 (8 bases). This CDR3 is built from 15 residues. The V end was cut by 7 bases, the J end by 1 base, with 17 bases between. Germline V gene data show CDR1 as MNHEY and CDR2 as SMNVEV (reference sequence). CDR3 sequence (DNA): TGTGCCAGCACCCTCAACAGGGGGGGTTCCTACGAGCAGTACTTC. Protein sequence: CASTLNRGGSYEQYF.

The rearrangement links TRBV6-6 to TRBJ1-6; 7 bases line up with TRBD1. CDR1 is MNHNY, CDR2 SVGAGI, per germline (reference sequence). The ends lost 2 bases at V and 8 bases at J; junction bases unmatched: 9. CDR3 length: 16 amino acids. CDR3: CASSYPRTGQHSPLHF. The DNA of the CDR3 is TGTGCCAGCAGTTACCCTAGGACAGGTCAACATTCACCCCTCCACTTT.